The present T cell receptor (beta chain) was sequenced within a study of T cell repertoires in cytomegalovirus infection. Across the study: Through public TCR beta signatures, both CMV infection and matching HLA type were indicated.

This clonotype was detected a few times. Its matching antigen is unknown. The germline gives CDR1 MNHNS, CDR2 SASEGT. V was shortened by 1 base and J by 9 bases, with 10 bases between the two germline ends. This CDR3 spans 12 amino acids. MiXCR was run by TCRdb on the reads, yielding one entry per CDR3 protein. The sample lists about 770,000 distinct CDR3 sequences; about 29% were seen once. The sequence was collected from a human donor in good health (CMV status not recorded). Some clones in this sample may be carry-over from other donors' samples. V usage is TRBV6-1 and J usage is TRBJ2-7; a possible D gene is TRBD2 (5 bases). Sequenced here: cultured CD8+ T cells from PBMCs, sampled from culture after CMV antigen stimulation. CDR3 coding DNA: TGTGCCAGCAGTGAAGGAGGGTTCGGGCAGTACTTC. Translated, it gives CASSEGGFGQYF.